This entry concerns a single TCR beta chain. This record comes from a study of untreated major depressive disorder. Magnetic negative selection enriched CD4+ T cells from thawed PBMCs. Some clones are missing from TCRdb's copy, which holds only in-frame ones; the method was immunoSEQ multiplex PCR. Seen here are about 21,000 clones, about 90% observed once, and the top ten hold less than 0.6%. The germline V gene encodes CDR1 SGHNT and CDR2 YENEEA. This CDR3 has 15 residues. The junction had 6 bases not matched to a gene; V was cut back by 1 base and J by 9 bases. This receptor was obtained from a woman aged 40 to 50 in good health. The sequenced material came from CD4+ T cells from PBMCs. V is TRBV11-3 and J is TRBJ2-1; 10 bases line up with TRBD2. The CDR3 nucleotides read TGTGCCAGCAGCTTAGGACTAGCGGGTTCTACTGAGCAGTTCTTC. This codes for CASSLGLAGSTEQFF.